A selection of T cell receptor beta chains follows, all from one sample in a study of graft-versus-host responses after intestinal transplantation. Some clones are missing from TCRdb's copy, which holds only in-frame ones; the method was immunoSEQ multiplex PCR. Among tens of thousands of clones listed, 91% were seen once. What these receptors recognize is not known. The sample was unstimulated CD8+ T cells sorted from spleen or lymph node cells, taken before intestinal transplant. The receptors come from a human donor who received an intestinal transplant. The CDR3 runs from the conserved cysteine through the conserved F or W. The D gene is left open where the match is weak. Expanded clones are given a class, and other clones once, few, many or no size at all.

>TRBD2|TRBJ2-3|TRBV9|-
CASGMAGDPTDTQYF
TGTGCCAGCGGAATGGCGGGAGATCCCACAGATACGCAGTATTTT
>-|TRBJ1-3|TRBV6-1|-
CASSWEQGSGNTIYF
TGTGCCAGCAGTTGGGAACAGGGCTCTGGAAACACCATATATTTT
>-|TRBJ1-5|TRBV7-6|-
CASSRAGQPQHF
TGTGCCAGCAGCCGGGCGGGACAGCCCCAGCATTTT
>-|TRBJ2-7|TRBV2|-
CASSEALLAFPYEQYF
TGTGCCAGCAGTGAAGCGCTTCTGGCTTTCCCATACGAGCAGTACTTC
>TRBD2|TRBJ2-7|TRBV27|once
CASSLPGGAGEQYF
TGTGCCAGCAGTTTACCCGGGGGGGCGGGGGAGCAGTACTTC
>-|TRBJ2-1|TRBV7-9|once
CASGEDEQFF
TGTGCCAGCGGAGAGGATGAGCAGTTCTTC
>TRBD2|TRBJ2-1|TRBV30|-
CACQPAGGPDEQFF
TGTGCCTGTCAACCGGCGGGGGGGCCCGATGAGCAGTTCTTC
>-|TRBJ2-1|TRBV7-6|-
CASSLFGNSYNEQFF
TGTGCCAGCAGCTTGTTCGGGAACTCCTACAATGAGCAGTTCTTC
>-|TRBJ1-1|TRBV27|-
CASSYMMNTEAFF
TGTGCCAGCAGTTACATGATGAACACTGAAGCTTTCTTT
>-|TRBJ2-3|TRBV27|-
CASTSITGRDTQYF
TGTGCCAGCACCTCAATCACAGGCCGGGATACGCAGTATTTT
>-|TRBJ2-7|TRBV5-4|-
CASSPHPGQDYEQYF
TGTGCCAGCAGCCCGCACCCGGGACAAGACTACGAGCAGTACTTC
>TRBD1|TRBJ2-3|TRBV27|-
CASSLARGTDTQYF
TGTGCCAGCAGTTTGGCCAGGGGGACAGATACGCAGTATTTT
>-|TRBJ2-7|TRBV4-3|-
CASSQEDFTGGPYEQYF
TGCGCCAGCAGCCAAGAAGACTTCACAGGTGGTCCCTACGAGCAGTACTTC
>TRBD2|TRBJ2-6|TRBV5-1|-
CASSLAGGGLAGANVLTF
TGCGCCAGCAGCTTGGCCGGGGGGGGCCTGGCTGGGGCCAACGTCCTGACTTTC
>TRBD1|TRBJ2-7|TRBV20-1|-
CSARQGYEQYF
TGCAGTGCTCGACAGGGCTACGAGCAGTACTTC
>-|TRBJ2-1|TRBV19|-
CASSILTLDEQFF
TGTGCCAGTAGTATACTTACTCTTGATGAGCAGTTCTTC
>TRBD1|TRBJ1-4|TRBV6-6|-
CASSSQTGFEKLFF
TGTGCCAGCAGTTCTCAGACAGGGTTTGAAAAACTGTTTTTT
>-|TRBJ1-1|TRBV27|-
CASSLPGGAEAFF
TGTGCCAGCAGTTTACCCGGGGGGGCTGAAGCTTTCTTT